The clone carrying this TCR beta chain was recorded a few times. Antigen: not known. Described time point: patch test 1, 2 weeks after DPC sensitization. Sample treatment: therapeutic diphenylcyclopropenone sensitization with weekly scalp DPC. Germline V lookup: CDR1 SNHLY, CDR2 FYNNEI. Trimming removed 4 bases from V and 9 bases from J; junction bases left unmatched: 5. CDR3 length: 14 amino acids. This sample stems from a study of human T cells and chemical hapten exposure. Study-wide context: Across the whole study, which lasted roughly 24 weeks, patients were given diphenylcyclopropenone on the scalp once a week.

TCRdb re-called the RACE reads with MiXCR, one entry per CDR3 protein. The sample carries roughly 160,000 distinct CDR3 sequences, around 13% recorded once. Findings and limits, study-wide: With patch test score, the counts of PT1 expanded TCRs showed a positive correlation.

This chain links TRBV2 with TRBJ1-6; 8 bases line up with TRBD1. The receptor's source is a woman in her 30s with alopecia areata. Some clones in this sample may be carry-over from other donors' samples. Sequencing used whole blood, obtained in connection with sensitization to the hapten diphenylcyclopropenone (DPC). CDR3 amino acids: CASSGAGGGSPLHF. CDR3 DNA: TGTGCCAGCAGTGGGGCAGGGGGCGGTTCACCCCTCCACTTT. Looking up the rest from reference TRBV2 and TRBJ1-6 gives the full variable domain: EPEVTQTPSHQVTQMGQEVILRCVPISNHLYFYWYRQILGQKVEFLVSFYNNEISEKSEIFDDQFSVERPDGSNFTLKIRSTKLEDSAMYFCASSGAGGGSPLHFGNGTRLTVT.